The rows below give T cell receptor beta chains drawn from one sample of a study of cytomegalovirus exposure and HLA in healthy donors. The protocol was immunoSEQ multiplex PCR, while the TCRdb copy is restricted to in-frame clones and leaves out a portion. The data contain around 63,000 clones, around 85% of them singletons. Sample: PBMCs. Receptors originate from a woman aged 25-40 years in good health and CMV-seronegative. Both conserved end residues are part of each CDR3. D genes are given only for firm matches. A row's size may be missing; if present it is once, few, many or a size class.

v_gene	d_gene	abundance	j_gene	CDR3nt	CDR3aa
TRBV4-1	TRBD1	-	TRBJ1-5	TGCGCCAGCAGCCAAGATCGGACAGGGGGAAGCAATCAGCCCCAGCATTTT	CASSQDRTGGSNQPQHF
TRBV19	-	few	TRBJ1-1	TGTGCCAGTAGCTCGCGGAGGGGCACTGAAGCTTTCTTT	CASSSRRGTEAFF
TRBV6-5	TRBD2	-	TRBJ2-1	TGTGCCAGCAGGCCTAGCGGGGGGCCCCACAATGAGCAGTTCTTC	CASRPSGGPHNEQFF
TRBV6-5	-	few	TRBJ1-6	TGTGCCAGCAGTTACTCTAATAATTCACCCCTCCACTTT	CASSYSNNSPLHF
TRBV5-1	TRBD1	-	TRBJ2-7	TGCGCCAGCACCTCGGGGACAGGCTCTTGGGAGCAGTACTTC	CASTSGTGSWEQYF
TRBV9	TRBD1	-	TRBJ2-1	TGTGCCAGCAGCGTGACAGGGGGTCTATACAATGAGCAGTTCTTC	CASSVTGGLYNEQFF
TRBV7-2	-	-	TRBJ1-4	TGTGCCAGCAGCTTAGCCTATATGGGAGGAGTTTCAACTAATGAAAAACTGTTTTTT	CASSLAYMGGVSTNEKLFF
TRBV5-1	TRBD1	-	TRBJ1-1	TGCGCCAGCACCCCGACCACACAGGGGATGAACACTGAAGCTTTCTTT	CASTPTTQGMNTEAFF
TRBV27	TRBD1	-	TRBJ2-1	TGTGCCAGCAGTTTATCGCGCCAGGGGGCTTACAATGAGCAGTTCTTC	CASSLSRQGAYNEQFF
TRBV4-3	-	-	TRBJ2-2	TGCGCCAGCAGCCAAGATGGGAGTACGGACACCGGGGAGCTGTTTTTT	CASSQDGSTDTGELFF
TRBV6-5	TRBD1	-	TRBJ1-1	TGTGCCAGCAGTAATACGGACAGGTGGAACACTGAAGCTTTCTTT	CASSNTDRWNTEAFF
TRBV5-8	-	-	TRBJ1-1	TGTGCCAGCAGCCGGTACAGGGTCGGGAACACTGAAGCTTTCTTT	CASSRYRVGNTEAFF
TRBV10-3	-	-	TRBJ2-5	TGTGCCATCAGTGAGAGGACACGAGAAGAGACCCAGTACTTC	CAISERTREETQYF
TRBV30	-	-	TRBJ1-1	TGTGCCTGGAGTGTACCGCACGGACTCCTAAACACTGAAGCTTTCTTT	CAWSVPHGLLNTEAFF
TRBV2	TRBD1	-	TRBJ1-5	TGTGCCAGCAGAGAGACAGGGCGCAATCAGCCCCAGCATTTT	CASRETGRNQPQHF
TRBV10-3	TRBD2	-	TRBJ2-2	TGTGCCATCAGTGGACTAGCGGGAGCCGGGGAGCTGTTTTTT	CAISGLAGAGELFF
TRBV19	TRBD1	-	TRBJ2-1	TGTGCCAGTAGGGCAACACGGGACAGGGTATACAATGAGCAGTTCTTC	CASRATRDRVYNEQFF